This TCR beta chain is from a study of Ad26.COV2.S vaccination and SARS-CoV-2 variants (dated by TCRdb to about 2021). In terms of the full investigation: Vaccine-arm donors were drawn from COV1001, a multicentre, randomized, double-blind, placebo-controlled phase I-IIa trial of Ad26.COV2.S in healthy adults. Ad26.COV2.S was administered intramuscularly at 5 x 10^10 or 1 x 10^11 viral particles, either as a single shot or as two shots given 56 days apart. TCRbeta repertoire sequencing served as the tool for gauging how specific and how broad the SARS-CoV-2-reactive T cell receptors were following Ad26.COV2.S vaccination. The TCR-sequenced set comprised about 30 samples: approximately 19 Ad26.COV2.S vaccine recipients, 5 placebo recipients and 8 SARS-CoV-2 convalescent individuals. Participants in the trial were split at random into five groups of five each, receiving low-dose or high-dose Ad26.COV2.S once or twice, or else placebo on both occasions. Investigators remained blinded to trial group allocation during experiments and outcome assessment. Results the study describes overall, beyond this receptor: The authors noted that total T cell responses may have been underestimated by the TCR breadth and depth analyses. Vaccine and placebo recipients had similar non-spike TCR breadth, a finding consistent with the vaccine containing only spike. The study was not powered to compare responses between vaccine doses or regimens. Spike-specific TCR breadth was higher in Ad26.COV2.S recipients than in placebo recipients (P = 0.0014). Substantial breadth of spike-specific CD8+ and CD4+ T cell responses was reported after vaccination.

The germline V gene (reference sequence) yields SEHNR for CDR1 and FQNEAQ for CDR2. Trimming takes 3 bases from V and 4 bases from J, and the germline ends sit 9 bases apart. The cysteine opens and the phenylalanine closes a CDR3 of 14 amino acids. The entry retains the CDR3 DNA only, 42 bases that are in frame from base 1. The sample's treatment or condition, from its label and the paper: approximately 18 received Ad26.COV2.S at low or high dose, single or two shots; 5 received placebo; per-sample allocation not given. Repertoires of vaccine and placebo recipients were sequenced from samples taken on day 63 after the first injection. Cohort 1b enrolled about two dozen adults aged 18-55 years at a single site in Boston, USA, between 29 July and 7 August 2020. Ad26.COV2.S was a replication-incompetent adenovirus type 26 vector expressing a prefusion-stabilized SARS-CoV-2 spike protein from the original Wuhan strain.

Details on this clone: The antigen this receptor binds is unknown. Base quality data are lacking; no much larger clone is found one base away.

TCRbeta CDR3 regions were sequenced with the immunoSEQ Assay. After extraction, genomic DNA underwent amplification by bias-controlled multiplex PCR, followed by high-throughput sequencing. Turning to the authors' computational methods: To quantify the absolute abundance of every unique TCRbeta CDR3 region, sequences were collapsed and filtered. T cell fraction was estimated by normalizing TCRbeta template counts to usable DNA, with usable DNA measured through amplification of reference genes found in all nucleated cells. Repertoire TCRs were annotated as SARS-CoV-2-specific by exact matching of V gene, CDR3 amino acid sequence and J gene to a known reactive TCR set. MIRA supplied the reference SARS-CoV-2 TCR set, which was filtered for enrichment in COVID-19-positive ImmuneCODE repertoires so that public or cross-reactive TCRs were removed. Using the MIRA antigens, annotated TCRs were further analysed by specific ORF or by position within an ORF. Breadth was defined as the number of annotated unique rearrangements divided by the total number of unique productive rearrangements, and depth was defined as the summed frequency of the annotated unique rearrangements. TCR breadth was compared between groups using two-sided Wilcoxon rank-sum tests. This is the immuneACCESS table as TCRdb keeps it, with only in-frame sequences that have V and J called. A part of the clones is gone; compared with another copy, unresolved V genes explain less than half, and the rest is unexplained. V and J calls and clone size come straight from that table; D and trimming were deduced from the DNA. Counted in this sample were about 410,000 clones; approximately 89% of them appeared once. The top ten hold about 2% of the sample.

This clonotype was obtained from a person aged 18 to 65 who received the Ad26.COV2.S COVID-19 vaccine or a placebo. Sequencing was performed on peripheral blood, taken in a trial of Ad26.COV2.S vaccine versus placebo. Recombination joined TRBV7-9 with TRBJ2-2; the D gene is perhaps TRBD1, on 5 matching bases. The DNA sequence is given as TGTGCCAGCAGCTTCGGACACTCCACCGGGGAGCTGTTTTTT. This codes for CASSFGHSTGELFF.